These 10 T cell receptor beta chains came from one sample sequenced in a study of T cells in localized non-small cell lung cancer (dated by TCRdb to the early 2020s). The library was generated by the immunoSEQ multiplex PCR assay. In TCRdb, the immuneACCESS table is reduced to in-frame sequences with V and J assigned. These tables do not hold every clone; where another copy was compared, an unresolved V gene accounts for under half, and the others remain unexplained. This sample has almost 8,500 clones in its table, and 45% to 65% of those were observed once. The leading ten clones occupy approximately 8.4% of the sample. Here the sequenced sample was lymph node tissue, taken before any cancer treatment. Receptors were obtained from a male donor older than 55 with stage I squamous cell lung carcinoma.

This chain links TRBV9 with TRBJ2-7; D perhaps matches TRBD1 (6 bases). Trimming took off 4 bases at V and 4 bases at J, with 12 bases between the two ends. The CDR3 covers 13 residues. The V gene's germline CDR1 is SGDLS and CDR2 YYNGEE. CDR3 DNA sequence: TGTGCCAGCAGCCCGGGGACACAATACGAGCAGTACTTC. This encodes CASSPGTQYEQYF.

This chain's CDR3 is CASSSGLAEETQYF. DNA for the CDR3: TGCGCCAGCAGCTCGGGACTAGCGGAGGAGACCCAGTACTTC. The gene calls are TRBV5-1 and TRBJ2-5, with 11 bases identical to TRBD2. Germline trimming cut 3 bases from V and 5 bases from J; bases unmatched to any gene: 3. This CDR3 has 14 residues. Germline-derived CDR1 and CDR2 are SGHRS and YFSETQ.

V usage is TRBV28 and J usage is TRBJ2-2; D not resolved. The V gene's germline CDR1 is MDHEN and CDR2 SYDVKM. V lost 7 bases, J lost 1 base, and 16 bases lay in between. The CDR3 totals 16 residues. In DNA form, the CDR3 reads TGTGCCAGCACCTCTTTGGGCCCCGGGAACACCGGGGAGCTGTTTTTT. It encodes CASTSLGPGNTGELFF.

The genes are TRBV28 and TRBJ2-7, with D possibly matching TRBD1 (6 bases). The germline V gene has CDR1 MDHEN and CDR2 SYDVKM. The CDR3 sequence is 16 residues long. Trimming cost V 6 bases and J 0 bases, with 18 bases left between them. The CDR3 here is CASRNDRDTNSYEQYF. The CDR3 DNA reads as TGTGCCAGCAGAAACGACCGGGACACAAACTCCTACGAGCAGTACTTC.

The chain employs TRBV19 and TRBJ2-2; the D call may be TRBD1 or TRBD2 (5 bases each). The CDR3 covers 17 residues. V was shortened by 3 bases and J by 4 bases, with 18 bases between the two germline ends. CDR1 LNHDA and CDR2 SQIVND come from the germline V gene (reference sequence). CDR3 sequence reads: CASSILGHLAGTGELFF. The CDR3 DNA reads as TGTGCCAGTAGTATCCTCGGACATCTCGCGGGCACCGGGGAGCTGTTTTTT.

This clone appeared a few times. V gene TRBV7-4 combines with J gene TRBJ1-3; 10 nucleotides line up with TRBD1. The CDR3 consists of 13 residues. V lost 5 bases to trimming and J lost 7 bases; unmatched junction nucleotides: 2. Germline-derived CDR1 and CDR2 are SGHVT and SQSDAQ. The CDR3 nucleotides are TGTGCCAGCAGCGAGGGACAGGGGAACACCATATATTTT. This translates into CASSEGQGNTIYF.

V usage is TRBV28 and J usage is TRBJ2-7; 9 nucleotides line up with TRBD2. The CDR3 length is 16 residues. Germline V gene lookup returns CDR1 MDHEN and CDR2 SYDVKM. Unmatched junction bases numbered 6, after V lost 2 bases and J lost 1 base. CDR3 amino acids: CASSLVVAGASYEQYF. The CDR3 nucleotides read TGTGCCAGCAGTTTAGTGGTAGCGGGGGCTTCCTACGAGCAGTACTTC.

The chain has TRBV25-1 and TRBJ2-3, with D uncertain. The V gene's germline CDR1 is MGHDK and CDR2 SYGVNS. The V end was cut by 5 bases, the J end by 0 bases, with 12 bases between. CDR3 length equals 15 residues. CDR3 DNA: TGTGCCAGCAGTCTCACGTCCTCTAGCACAGATACGCAGTATTTT. It is translated as CASSLTSSSTDTQYF.

V usage is TRBV12-1 and J usage is TRBJ2-1; TRBD2 is the table's D call, not checked against the DNA. TRBV12-1 is a documented pseudogene. The CDR3 sequence is 18 residues long. This CDR3 is CASSPTGPTSGRSDEQFF. The CDR3 nucleotides read TGTGCCAGCAGCCCCACTGGACCGACTAGCGGGAGGAGCGATGAGCAGTTCTTC.

This chain uses TRBV19 with TRBJ2-5, with D perhaps matching TRBD2 (7 bases). The V and J ends lost 7 bases and 5 bases respectively, with 20 bases between them. The germline V gene encodes CDR1 LNHDA and CDR2 SQIVND (reference sequence). CDR3 length: 15 residues. Written as DNA, the CDR3 is TGTGCCAGTACCTCACTTGGGGGGGCCGGGGAGACCCAGTACTTC. It codes for CASTSLGGAGETQYF.